This entry lists 28 T cell receptor beta chains sequenced from one sample in a study of glioma-infiltrating T cells after dendritic cell vaccination. Regarding time point: after dendritic cell vaccination, including at tumor progression/relapse. The protocol was immunoSEQ multiplex PCR, while the TCRdb copy is restricted to in-frame clones and leaves out a portion. The sample includes some 78,000 clones, roughly 85% of them seen just once. The specimen comprised blood, sampled after dendritic cell vaccination. These receptors were obtained from a human donor with glioblastoma.

V is TRBV7-2 and J is TRBJ2-1; possible D gene TRBD1, 5 bases. The CDR3 covers 11 residues. Germline V gene sequence: CDR1 SGHTA, CDR2 FQGNSA. Trimming shortened V by 5 bases and J by 9 bases, and 8 bases separated the two germline ends. The CDR3 region has the DNA TGTGCCAGCAGCCAGGACATTGAGCAGTTCTTC. It specifies CASSQDIEQFF.

The CDR3 DNA follows: TGTGCCAGCAGCTCCGGACAGGGGGCTTCTCAGCCCCAGCATTTT. Translated, it gives CASSSGQGASQPQHF. This chain joins TRBV7-2 and TRBJ1-5; 11 bases map to TRBD1. Germline CDR1 and CDR2: SGHTA and FQGNSA. This CDR3 region has 15 residues. V lost 4 bases and J lost 6; bases outside the gene matches: 5.

The chain combines TRBV5-1 with TRBJ2-2; the D is unclear. The CDR3 length is 13 residues. Germline CDR1 SGHRS, CDR2 YFSETQ. The V gene lost 4 bases and the J gene lost 1 base, with 5 bases spanning the gap. In DNA form, the CDR3 reads TGCGCCAGCAGCATTCTGAACACCGGGGAGCTGTTTTTT. This gives the protein CASSILNTGELFF.

The chain combines TRBV9 with TRBJ1-3; 7 bases are shared with TRBD1. There are 13 residues in the CDR3. In germline, CDR1 is SGDLS, CDR2 YYNGEE. J was trimmed by 0 bases and V by 6 bases; bases with no gene match: 0. The CDR3 DNA sequence: TGTGCCAGCACAGGGGGCTCTGGAAACACCATATATTTT. Translating it yields CASTGGSGNTIYF.

This clone was seen a few times. The rearrangement links TRBV19 to TRBJ2-3; perhaps TRBD2 as D (5 bases). V lost 2 bases and J lost 2, with 11 bases in between. CDR1 and CDR2 (germline): LNHDA, SQIVND (reference sequence). The CDR3 totals 15 residues. CDR3 loop: CASSISLDTTDTQYF. The CDR3 DNA sequence: TGTGCCAGTAGTATATCACTAGATACCACAGATACGCAGTATTTT.

This clone was observed a few times. V and J are TRBV11-3 and TRBJ2-7, with TRBD2 matching 10 bases. V was pared by 4 bases and J by 4 bases, with 7 bases of the junction left unmatched. CDR1 and CDR2 from the germline V gene are SGHNT and YENEEA. CDR3 length equals 15 residues. CDR3 DNA: TGTGCCAGCAGCTCGTCTAGCGGGGGCAAGTACGAGCAGTACTTC. It yields the protein CASSSSSGGKYEQYF. The full variable domain, rest sourced from reference TRBV11-3 and TRBJ2-7, is EAGVVQSPRYKIIEKKQPVAFWCNPISGHNTLYWYLQNLGQGPELLIRYENEEAVDDSQLPKDRFSAERLKGVDSTLKIQPAELGDSAVYLCASSSSSGGKYEQYFGPGTRLTVT.

The J gene is TRBJ2-3, the V gene TRBV9; 10 bases match TRBD2. Losses at the gene ends were 4 bases for V and 9 bases for J; bases not matched to a gene: 11. The CDR3 totals 15 residues. Germline V gives CDR1 SGDLS, CDR2 YYNGEE. The CDR3 DNA reads TGTGCCAGCAGCACCGGGACTAGCGACCCCGACACGCAGTATTTT. This encodes CASSTGTSDPDTQYF. Variable domain in full (rest from reference TRBV9 and TRBJ2-3): DSGVTQTPKHLITATGQRVTLRCSPRSGDLSVYWYQQSLDQGLQFLIQYYNGEERAKGNILERFSAQQFPDLHSELNLSSLELGDSALYFCASSTGTSDPDTQYFGPGTRLTVL.

This clone occurred once. The V gene is TRBV5-1, the J gene TRBJ2-3; 8 bases agree with TRBD1. J lost 5 bases, V lost 3 bases, and 2 bases had no gene match. Germline CDR1 SGHRS, CDR2 YFSETQ. The CDR3 covers 13 residues. The CDR3 bases are TGCGCCAGCAGCTCACAGGGGGGAGATACGCAGTATTTT. It encodes CASSSQGGDTQYF.

V gene TRBV6-5 combines with J gene TRBJ2-5, with D possibly TRBD1 on 5 matching bases. Deletions cut 4 bases from V and 5 bases from J, with 20 bases between. Germline values: CDR1 MNHEY, CDR2 SVGAGI. The CDR3 is made up of 16 amino acids. DNA of the CDR3: TGTGCCAGCAGTTTTTCGACAGCAAGGGTTGGGGAGACCCAGTACTTC. Its protein is CASSFSTARVGETQYF.

The chain combines TRBV29-1 with TRBJ2-5, with TRBD1 identical over 7 bases. Near its end, the DNA agrees better with TRBJ2-7, so the J call may be wrong. Germline V gene data show CDR1 as SQVTM and CDR2 as ANQGSEA. This CDR3 comprises 14 residues. The CDR3 reads CSVDGAGGTFEQYF. In DNA form, the CDR3 reads TGCAGCGTTGACGGGGCAGGGGGAACCTTCGAGCAGTACTTC.

This clone was observed once. The J gene is TRBJ2-1, the V gene TRBV11-3; 7 bases agree with TRBD1. CDR3 length: 15 amino acids. In germline, CDR1 is SGHNT, CDR2 YENEEA. With V trimmed by 5 bases and J by 7 bases, 11 bases remained unmatched. The CDR3 DNA reads TGTGCCAGCAGCCTACAGGGGCTTGGTGTGAATGAGCAGTTCTTC. Its protein is CASSLQGLGVNEQFF.

V gene TRBV7-9 combines with J gene TRBJ2-2; D unresolved. Germline CDR1 SEHNR, CDR2 FQNEAQ (reference sequence). The CDR3 contains 12 residues. V dropped 3 bases and J dropped 6 bases, with 5 bases sitting between them. CDR3 region: CASSFYPGELFF. The CDR3 DNA sequence: TGTGCCAGCAGCTTTTATCCCGGGGAGCTGTTTTTT.

The genes are TRBV19 and TRBJ1-5; D is ambiguous. This CDR3 spans 14 amino acids. Germline V gene lookup returns CDR1 LNHDA and CDR2 SQIVND (reference sequence). Trimming pared 3 bases from V and 3 bases from J, leaving 9 bases between. As DNA, the CDR3 is TGTGCCAGTAGTATTCCACAGTTCAATCAGCCCCAGCATTTT. Its translation: CASSIPQFNQPQHF.

The chain carries TRBV9 and TRBJ2-5; weak D call: TRBD2 (5 bases). The V gene's germline CDR1 is SGDLS and CDR2 YYNGEE. V lost 0 bases and J lost 5, with 11 bases in between. CDR3 length equals 14 residues. The CDR3 protein is CASSVGRGLETQYF. CDR3 DNA: TGTGCCAGCAGCGTAGGAAGAGGGTTGGAGACCCAGTACTTC.

The chain links TRBV6-1 to TRBJ1-5; no reliable D call. Germline values: CDR1 MNHNS, CDR2 SASEGT. Trimming took 8 bases from V and 5 from J, leaving 13 bases between them. The CDR3 is 13 amino acids. CDR3 nucleotides: TGTGCCAGCGCCGGGATGAAGGATCAGCCCCAGCATTTT. Its translation: CASAGMKDQPQHF.

The chain recombines TRBV19 with TRBJ2-7; D is uncertain. V was shortened by 3 bases and J by 0 bases, with 9 bases between the two germline ends. CDR1 is LNHDA, CDR2 SQIVND, per germline (reference sequence). The CDR3 is made up of 14 amino acids. DNA for the CDR3: TGTGCCAGTAGTATCTCCAGAACCTCCTACGAGCAGTACTTC. Translation: CASSISRTSYEQYF.

In nucleotides, the CDR3 is TGTGCCAGCAGCCGACAGGGGGCCTACGAGCAGTACTTC. Protein product: CASSRQGAYEQYF. V is TRBV5-5 and J is TRBJ2-7; 9 nucleotides line up with TRBD1. This CDR3 is built from 13 residues. CDR1 is SGHKS and CDR2 is YYEKEE in the germline V gene (reference sequence). The V gene end was trimmed by 4 bases and the J gene end by 2 bases; junction bases not matched to a gene: 1.

This clone appeared a few times. The chain carries TRBV7-6 and TRBJ1-1, with TRBD1 matching 7 bases. CDR1 is SGHVS, CDR2 FNYEAQ, per germline. The CDR3 runs 15 residues. With 5 bases clipped from V and 6 bases from J, the junction kept 12 bases outside the gene matches. CDR3 sequence reads: CASSRQAGQGAEAFF. The CDR3 DNA reads TGTGCCAGCAGCCGACAAGCAGGGCAGGGGGCTGAAGCTTTCTTT. The whole variable domain, remainder taken from reference TRBV7-6 and TRBJ1-1, is GAGVSQSPRYKVTKRGQDVALRCDPISGHVSLYWYRQALGQGPEFLTYFNYEAQQDKSGLPNDRFSAERPEGSISTLTIQRTEQRDSAMYRCASSRQAGQGAEAFFGQGTRLTVV.

CDR3 bases: TGTGCCTGGAGTCCCCTAGCGGGAGCCTACAATGAGCAGTTCTTC. The encoded protein is CAWSPLAGAYNEQFF. The rearrangement links TRBV30 to TRBJ2-1; 10 bases match TRBD2. This CDR3 comprises 15 residues. Trimming removed 2 bases from V and 2 bases from J; junction bases left unmatched: 3. CDR1 GTSNPN and CDR2 SVGIG come from the germline V gene (reference sequence).

Here the CDR3 reads CASSSGQGVNNEKLFF. CDR3 coding DNA: TGTGCCAGCAGCTCAGGACAGGGGGTGAATAATGAAAAACTGTTTTTT. This rearrangement joins TRBV7-6 to TRBJ1-4; 10 bases match TRBD1. Germline CDR1 reads SGHVS; CDR2 reads FNYEAQ. The V and J ends lost 4 bases and 4 bases, in that order; junction bases with no gene match: 6. This CDR3 spans 16 amino acids.

The rearrangement uses TRBV19 and TRBJ2-7; a possible D gene is TRBD1 (5 bases). Germline CDR1 reads LNHDA; CDR2 reads SQIVND (reference sequence). V was pared by 7 bases and J by 4 bases, with 8 bases between. This CDR3 spans 11 amino acids. The CDR3 DNA reads as TGTGCCAGTATTAACAGGTACGAGCAGTACTTC. Translated: CASINRYEQYF.

The chain is built from TRBV6-1 and TRBJ2-5; TRBD1 might be the D (6 bases). Per the germline V gene, CDR1 is MNHNS and CDR2 is SASEGT. The CDR3 consists of 15 residues. Trimming shortened V by 0 bases and J by 5 bases, and 13 bases separated the two germline ends. CDR3 residues: CASSEAVGGLETQYF. The DNA for the CDR3 is TGTGCCAGCAGTGAAGCGGTAGGGGGTCTGGAGACCCAGTACTTC.

The CDR3 coding sequence is TGTGCCAGCAGCGTAGGGGATCAGGGAATGGAATCACCCCTCCACTTT. This translates into CASSVGDQGMESPLHF. V gene TRBV9 combines with J gene TRBJ1-6; the D gene is possibly TRBD1 (5 bases). Germline-derived CDR1 and CDR2 are SGDLS and YYNGEE. The CDR3 length is 16 residues. The germline V and J ends were trimmed by 0 bases and 10 bases, with 17 bases remaining between them.

The chain recombines TRBV28 with TRBJ2-5; TRBD2 agrees at 12 bases. This CDR3 is built from 18 residues. Germline CDR1 MDHEN, CDR2 SYDVKM. Trimming at V came to 3 bases and at J to 1 base, leaving 9 bases not matched to a gene. CDR3 sequence reads: CASSFPLGLAGIQETQYF. In nucleotides, the CDR3 is TGTGCCAGCAGTTTCCCGTTAGGACTAGCGGGGATCCAAGAGACCCAGTACTTC.

This rearrangement joins TRBV25-1 to TRBJ2-5, with a tentative D call TRBD1 (5 bases). Germline V CDR1 and CDR2: MGHDK, SYGVNS. V was clipped by 10 bases and J by 4 bases, with 16 bases between them. This CDR3 region has 13 residues. The CDR3 DNA is TGTGCCACCGGCACGATAGGGGTAGAGACCCAGTACTTC. This gives the protein CATGTIGVETQYF.

The chain couples TRBV19 to TRBJ2-5, with a possible D match to TRBD2 (5 bases). V was clipped by 6 bases and J by 2 bases, with 10 bases between them. The CDR3 contains 13 residues. Germline values: CDR1 LNHDA, CDR2 SQIVND (reference sequence). CDR3 sequence reads: CASRKLGQETQYF. The CDR3 DNA follows: TGTGCCAGTAGGAAACTAGGTCAAGAGACCCAGTACTTC.

The V call is TRBV29-1, the J call TRBJ2-1; 10 bases align to TRBD2. V was clipped by 7 bases and J by 9 bases; unmatched bases: 15. CDR1 is SQVTM, CDR2 ANQGSEA, per germline. This CDR3 region has 15 residues. This CDR3 is CSGSSGGYNTGEQFF. CDR3 coding DNA: TGCAGCGGATCTAGCGGGGGCTATAATACGGGTGAGCAGTTCTTC.

The chain carries TRBV25-1 and TRBJ2-7; no firm D call. This CDR3 has 15 residues. Trimming took 1 base from V and 0 from J, leaving 10 bases between them. CDR1 and CDR2 (germline): MGHDK, SYGVNS. CDR3 residues: CASSESGPSSYEQYF. DNA of the CDR3: TGTGCCAGCAGTGAATCTGGGCCGAGCTCCTACGAGCAGTACTTC.